This TCR beta chain was identified during a study of blood T cell repertoires in COVID-19. All enrollees were about 18 to 89 years old and from 25 or so US areas. All exposed participants met a person with COVID-19 within 2 weeks before entering the study. The V and J ends lost 5 bases and 3 bases respectively, with 10 bases between them. CDR1 and CDR2 from the germline V gene are SQVTM and ANQGSEA. The CDR3 totals 12 residues. How the authors handled the data: The assay estimated nucleated cells by amplifying reference gene primers. Method: immunoSEQ multiplex PCR; TCRdb's copy keeps in-frame clones and lacks some. The V and J calls and clone size were taken over from that table, and D and trimming were inferred from the DNA. Here the sample spans almost 350,000 clones, about 90% being singletons.

Sequenced input: PBMCs or T cells enriched from blood (not recorded which). The chain links TRBV29-1 to TRBJ2-5, with unresolved D. The TCR originated in a woman in her twenties or thirties who had been exposed to COVID-19. The DNA for the CDR3 is TGCAGCGTTTGCTTAACAGAAGAGACCCAGTACTTC. Translated: CSVCLTEETQYF.